The sequence of this T cell receptor beta chain was determined in a study of glioma-infiltrating T cells. Study results and caveats: Patients with low tissue-blood divergence carried a signature set of shared blood CDR3 motifs. Gliomas, especially low-grade, showed above-expected tissue-blood divergence; non-neoplastic patients showed below.

This clonotype turned up a few times. Its cognate antigen is unknown. Using RNA template, CDR3s of TCR alpha and beta were amplified with iRepertoire arm-PCR. One-step reverse transcription and amplification started from about 100-400 ng of tissue mRNA or PBMC total RNA. TCRdb re-called the multiplex PCR reads through MiXCR, storing one row per CDR3 protein. The repertoire includes 300,000 to 450,000 distinct CDR3 sequences, approximately 42% of them detected once, and around 12% sits in the top ten. Germline-derived CDR1 and CDR2 are DFQATT and SNEGSKA (reference sequence). The CDR3 loop spans 14 amino acids. Trimming left V 0 bases short and J 6 bases short, with 12 bases between.

The sample was glioma tissue, nonneoplastic brain tissue, or PBMCs (not recorded which). The chain recombines TRBV20-1 with TRBJ1-5, with D perhaps matching TRBD1 (5 bases). The TCR was taken from a human donor with low-grade glioma or glioblastoma, undergoing nonglioma brain surgery, or in good health (not recorded which). For the CDR3, the DNA is TGCAGTGCTAGAGATGGGACTTCGATTCAGCCCCAGCATTTT. Translating it yields CSARDGTSIQPQHF.